This entry lists 3 T cell receptor beta chains sequenced from one sample in a study of T cell changes during pregnancy in multiple sclerosis. Measured with immunoSEQ multiplex PCR; TCRdb has only the in-frame clones, and not every one. The sample records about 68,000 clones, about 90% being singletons. The specimen comprised peripheral blood, sampled in the first trimester of pregnancy. These TCRs come from a female donor with multiple sclerosis, enrolled in a pregnancy study.

This chain joins TRBV4-2 and TRBJ1-2; D unresolved. Germline lookup yields CDR1 LGHNA and CDR2 YNFKEQ. The CDR3 totals 13 residues. The ends were cut back, 3 bases at V and 1 base at J, with 6 bases in the middle. CDR3 nucleotides: TGTGCCAGCAGCCAGGAGCTTAACTATGGCTACACCTTC. Its protein is CASSQELNYGYTF.

J is TRBJ2-1 and V is TRBV27, with a possible D match to TRBD1 (6 bases). The CDR3 is made up of 16 amino acids. V lost 6 bases and J lost 1, with 16 bases in between. Germline CDR1 and CDR2: MNHEY and SMNVEV (reference sequence). CDR3 nucleotide sequence: TGTGCCAGCAGCCCTCCAAGGGGGTGGTCCTACAATGAGCAGTTCTTC. The encoded protein is CASSPPRGWSYNEQFF.

The chain joins TRBV30 to TRBJ1-2; 7 bases are a match to TRBD1. V shed 4 bases, J shed 14 bases, and the junction held 13 bases outside the gene matches. CDR1 and CDR2 from the germline V gene are GTSNPN and SVGIG (reference sequence). The CDR3 has 12 residues. The CDR3 sequence is CAWTRDSLFMTF. The CDR3 DNA sequence: TGTGCCTGGACCAGGGACAGCCTCTTTATGACCTTC.